This T cell receptor (beta chain) was captured by sequencing in a study of early T cells in non-severe SARS-CoV-2 infection. Study-wide context: Sequenced bulk RNA came from whole blood that was unsorted, and chains were unpaired.

Attachment of unique molecular identifiers was made to individual cDNA molecules. TCRdb reprocessed the 5' RACE reads with MiXCR, giving one entry per CDR3 protein. This sample has 98,000 or so distinct CDR3 sequences, with 12% found just once. Ten or more counts support this clonotype. The antigen is not known. With V trimmed by 4 bases and J by 5 bases, 6 bases remained unmatched. The CDR3 runs 15 residues. CDR1 is SNHLY, CDR2 FYNNEI, per germline. Study-wide findings and caveats: Anti-spike CD8 responses were favored in VDJdb matching, and private and CD4 specificities were missed.

The receptor's source is an adult who was a healthcare worker with PCR-confirmed SARS-CoV-2 infection or an uninfected control (not recorded which). The sample taken for sequencing was whole blood. The rearrangement links TRBV2 to TRBJ1-5, with 9 bases identical to TRBD1. The CDR3 DNA reads TGTGCCAGCAGTGGGACAGGGGTCAACGATCAGCCCCAGCATTTT. Translated: CASSGTGVNDQPQHF.